Listed here are 19 T cell receptor beta chains from one sample, sequenced in a study of CD8 T cells in ankylosing spondylitis. General study results and limits: What appeared characteristic of ankylosing spondylitis blood was a TCR beta motif of eight highly homologous variants.

TCRdb re-derived calls from the 5' RACE reads in MiXCR, one entry per CDR3 protein. The sample comprises a few hundred thousand distinct CDR3 sequences, 6.5% to 10% of which are singletons, and 13% to 15% rests with the top ten. The antigens these receptors bind are not known. The source material was blood, either unsorted or a sorted T cell fraction (not recorded which). The source of these receptors is a male donor with ankylosing spondylitis.

This clonotype was observed many times. The gene calls are TRBV10-3 and TRBJ2-1, with 8 bases identical to TRBD2. Trimming removed 0 bases from V and 8 bases from J; junction bases left unmatched: 12. This CDR3 has 17 amino acids. CDR1 and CDR2 from the germline V gene are ENHRY and SYGVKD. The CDR3 DNA reads TGTGCCATCAGTGAGTCTCCCGGGAGGGCCCTCGGGGATGAGCAGTTCTTC. Its translation: CAISESPGRALGDEQFF.

The V and J genes are TRBV2 and TRBJ2-2; 9 bases are a match to TRBD1. Germline values: CDR1 SNHLY, CDR2 FYNNEI. CDR3 length: 15 amino acids. Trimming cost V 5 bases and J 6 bases; bases outside gene matches: 7. Here the CDR3 reads CASSYRTGDPGELFF. The CDR3, as DNA: TGTGCCAGCAGTTATCGGACAGGGGATCCCGGGGAGCTGTTTTTT.

The DNA for the CDR3 is TGTGCCAGCAGTTCTCCCGCAGGTAGCGGGCCCTACGAGCAGTACTTC. Protein: CASSSPAGSGPYEQYF. This sequence joins TRBV12-3 or TRBV12-4 and TRBJ2-7, with TRBD2 identical over 7 bases. This CDR3 region has 16 residues. The V gene end was trimmed by 4 bases and the J gene end by 2 bases; junction bases not matched to a gene: 11.

This rearrangement joins TRBV5-1 to TRBJ2-1; a weak D match, TRBD2 (6 bases). The CDR3 is 17 residues long. V lost 0 bases and J lost 0, with 13 bases in between. The germline V gene encodes CDR1 SGHRS and CDR2 YFSETQ. This CDR3 is CASSLALARSSYNEQFF. The CDR3 DNA reads TGCGCCAGCAGCTTGGCCCTAGCGCGGAGCTCCTACAATGAGCAGTTCTTC. The entire variable domain, with the rest obtained from reference TRBV5-1 and TRBJ2-1, is as follows: KAGVTQTPRYLIKTRGQQVTLSCSPISGHRSVSWYQQTPGQGLQFLFEYFSETQRNKGNFPGRFSGRQFSNSRSEMNVSTLELGDSALYLCASSLALARSSYNEQFFGPGTRLTVL.

At least ten counts were recorded for this clonotype. The J gene is TRBJ2-2, the V gene TRBV10-3, with 8 positions matching TRBD1. The V gene's germline CDR1 is ENHRY and CDR2 SYGVKD. Losses at the gene ends were 10 bases for V and 0 bases for J; bases not matched to a gene: 10. The CDR3 extends over 16 amino acids. The CDR3 nucleotides read TGTGCCACCCCCCGGTGGACAGGGTCGAACACCGGGGAGCTGTTTTTT. As protein: CATPRWTGSNTGELFF.

This clonotype showed up just a few times. This sequence joins TRBV28 and TRBJ1-2; no reliable D call. The CDR3 contains 14 residues. From germline, CDR1 is MDHEN and CDR2 SYDVKM. The V gene lost 1 base and the J gene lost 0 bases, with 6 bases spanning the gap. CDR3 DNA sequence: TGTGCCAGCAGTTTATCCCGAGCTAACTATGGCTACACCTTC. Protein: CASSLSRANYGYTF.

The rearrangement uses TRBV20-1 and TRBJ1-5; 10 positions agree with TRBD1. Germline-derived CDR1 and CDR2 are DFQATT and SNEGSKA (reference sequence). The CDR3 contains 17 residues. V shed 0 bases and J 5 bases; nucleotides not matched to a gene: 10. In DNA form, the CDR3 reads TGCAGTGCTAGAGATCCGGGGAAGGGACAGGGGTATCAGCCCCAGCATTTT. It yields the protein CSARDPGKGQGYQPQHF.

This clonotype showed up just a few times. This rearrangement joins TRBV28 to TRBJ2-2; D may be TRBD1 or TRBD2 (5 bases each). V lost 8 bases to trimming and J lost 6 bases, with 10 bases between them. This CDR3 is built from 12 residues. Germline CDR1 is MDHEN and CDR2 is SYDVKM. CDR3 in amino acids: CASWGWAGELFF. The CDR3 DNA sequence: TGTGCCAGCTGGGGGTGGGCCGGGGAGCTGTTTTTT.

The table lists this clonotype with a few counts. V gene TRBV5-6 combines with J gene TRBJ2-5; the D gene is possibly TRBD1 (6 bases). The V gene lost 3 bases and the J gene lost 5 bases, with 23 bases spanning the gap. The CDR3 has 17 amino acids. Germline CDR1 SGHDT, CDR2 YYEEEE. Here the CDR3 reads CASSSWSRQGSSETQYF. DNA for the CDR3: TGTGCCAGCAGCTCTTGGAGTCGTCAGGGGAGTAGTGAGACCCAGTACTTC.

The genes are TRBV18 and TRBJ1-1; 7 positions agree with TRBD1. The CDR3 loop spans 16 amino acids. Trimming at V came to 0 bases and at J to 5 bases, leaving 9 bases not matched to a gene. Germline V CDR1 and CDR2: KGHSH, LQKENI. As DNA, the CDR3 is TGTGCCAGCTCACCACCGACAGCCTTGGGACAGACTGAAGCTTTCTTT. Protein sequence: CASSPPTALGQTEAFF. Complete variable domain (other parts from reference TRBV18 and TRBJ1-1): NAGVMQNPRHLVRRRGQEARLRCSPMKGHSHVYWYRQLPEEGLKFMVYLQKENIIDESGMPKERFSAEFPKEGPSILRIQQVVRGDSAAYFCASSPPTALGQTEAFFGQGTRLTVV.

In this sample, this clonotype turned up a few times. The chain couples TRBV4-3 to TRBJ2-1, with no clear D. CDR1 and CDR2 (germline): LGHNA, YSLEER. There are 15 residues in the CDR3. V shed 1 base and J shed 5 bases, with 12 bases lying between them. DNA of the CDR3: TGCGCCAGCAGCCAAGTCGGGCTAGTTAACAATGAGCAGTTCTTC. It translates to CASSQVGLVNNEQFF.

CDR3 residues: CASSVEGNYEQYF. The CDR3 DNA reads TGTGCCAGCAGTGTAGAGGGAAACTACGAGCAGTACTTC. This chain connects TRBV2 to TRBJ2-7; possibly TRBD2 for D (5 bases). V gave up 4 bases and J gave up 3 bases, with 10 bases separating them. CDR1 and CDR2 (germline): SNHLY, FYNNEI. The CDR3 runs 13 residues.

This clonotype was seen only a few times. The gene calls are TRBV28 and TRBJ2-5; possible D gene TRBD2, 5 bases. Trimming took off 6 bases at V and 1 base at J, with 15 bases between the two ends. CDR1 MDHEN and CDR2 SYDVKM come from the germline V gene. The CDR3 consists of 15 residues. In DNA, the CDR3 is TGTGCCAGCAGCATTGCGTCGGCGGGCCAAGAGACCCAGTACTTC. Translating gives CASSIASAGQETQYF.

This clonotype has just a few counts. The rearrangement uses TRBV20-1 and TRBJ2-3, with D uncertain. Germline V gene lookup returns CDR1 DFQATT and CDR2 SNEGSKA (reference sequence). Trimming stripped 1 base from V and 2 bases from J, with 7 bases between. This CDR3 contains 13 residues. CDR3 amino acids: CSARATPTDTQYF. The DNA of the CDR3 is TGCAGTGCTAGAGCTACCCCCACAGATACGCAGTATTTT.

The chain joins TRBV20-1 to TRBJ2-7, with 11 bases matching TRBD2. Trimming removed 0 bases from V and 7 bases from J; junction bases left unmatched: 8. Per germline, CDR1 DFQATT and CDR2 SNEGSKA (reference sequence). The CDR3 is 15 amino acids. The CDR3 protein is CSARDSLAGVVEQYF. The DNA for the CDR3 is TGCAGTGCTAGAGATTCACTAGCGGGAGTGGTAGAGCAGTACTTC.

The rearrangement joins TRBV20-1 to TRBJ2-3; 7 bases are shared with TRBD1. The CDR3 contains 13 residues. Trimming took 5 bases from V and 1 from J; bases not matched to a gene: 3. Looked up from germline, CDR1 is DFQATT and CDR2 is SNEGSKA (reference sequence). CDR3 bases: TGCAGTGCTCTCGGACAGGGCACAGATACGCAGTATTTT. Its protein product is CSALGQGTDTQYF.

In DNA, the CDR3 is TGCAGTGCTAGCCCTACAGCCGGGACTAGGGGTGGAAATGAGCAGTTCTTC. Translated: CSASPTAGTRGGNEQFF. V and J are TRBV20-1 and TRBJ2-1, with 8 bases that match TRBD2. This CDR3 comprises 17 residues. Per germline, CDR1 DFQATT and CDR2 SNEGSKA (reference sequence). Losses at the gene ends were 3 bases for V and 7 bases for J; bases not matched to a gene: 17.

The chain joins TRBV20-1 to TRBJ2-5, with 9 bases that match TRBD1. V lost 2 bases, J lost 5 bases, and 6 bases stayed unmatched. The CDR3 totals 14 residues. Germline loops: CDR1 DFQATT, CDR2 SNEGSKA (reference sequence). The CDR3 bases are TGCAGTGCTAGATGGACAGGGGCTGGGGAGACCCAGTACTTC. It specifies CSARWTGAGETQYF.

Only a few counts were recorded for this clonotype. The gene calls are TRBV2 and TRBJ1-1; D is unresolved. The CDR3 length is 11 residues. Trimming removed 3 bases at V and 7 bases at J, with 6 bases between. The germline gives CDR1 SNHLY, CDR2 FYNNEI. CDR3 bases: TGTGCCAGCAGTGACGAGGGTGAAGCTTTCTTT. Amino acid sequence: CASSDEGEAFF. The whole variable domain, remainder taken from reference TRBV2 and TRBJ1-1, is EPEVTQTPSHQVTQMGQEVILRCVPISNHLYFYWYRQILGQKVEFLVSFYNNEISEKSEIFDDQFSVERPDGSNFTLKIRSTKLEDSAMYFCASSDEGEAFFGQGTRLTVV.